Sequencing of this TCR beta chain was carried out in a study of T cell repertoires in cytomegalovirus infection. MiXCR, applied by TCRdb to the reads, yields one record per CDR3 protein. The sample records about 250,000 distinct CDR3 sequences, 6% to 8% being singletons. Study results and caveats: Dominating the ex vivo response were TCR beta clonotypes that were CMV-specific and HLA-C-restricted.

In its sample, this clonotype was seen many times. The antigen is undetermined. This TCR was recovered from a human donor in good health (CMV status not recorded). Some clones in this sample may be carry-over from other donors' samples. Material: PBMCs.

For the CDR3, the DNA is TGCAGTGCTCAAGGGGGGGCTAACTCCTACAATGAGCAGTTCTTC. Protein: CSAQGGANSYNEQFF. The genes are TRBV20-1 and TRBJ2-1; the D gene is possibly TRBD2 (7 bases). Germline lookup yields CDR1 DFQATT and CDR2 SNEGSKA (reference sequence). Trimming left V 5 bases short and J 0 bases short, with 14 bases between. The CDR3 has 15 amino acids.